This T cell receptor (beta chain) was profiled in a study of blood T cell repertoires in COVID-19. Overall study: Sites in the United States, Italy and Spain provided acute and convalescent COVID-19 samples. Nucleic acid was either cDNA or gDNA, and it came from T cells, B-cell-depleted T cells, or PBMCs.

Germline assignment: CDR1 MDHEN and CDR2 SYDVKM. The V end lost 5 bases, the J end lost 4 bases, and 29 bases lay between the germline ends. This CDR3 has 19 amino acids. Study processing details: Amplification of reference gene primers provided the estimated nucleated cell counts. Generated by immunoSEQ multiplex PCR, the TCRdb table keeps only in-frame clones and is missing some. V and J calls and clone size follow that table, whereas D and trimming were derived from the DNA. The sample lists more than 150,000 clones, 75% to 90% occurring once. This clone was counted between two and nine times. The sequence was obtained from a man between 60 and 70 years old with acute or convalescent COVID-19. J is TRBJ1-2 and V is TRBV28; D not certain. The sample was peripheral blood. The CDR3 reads CASSTVRPAGLTRLYGYTF. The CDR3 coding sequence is TGTGCCAGCAGTACGGTAAGACCGGCAGGCCTAACGCGCCTCTATGGCTACACCTTC.